This T cell receptor (beta chain) was sequenced in a study of OX40 agonist ivuxolimab in advanced cancers. The wider study: Patients with hepatocellular carcinoma, melanoma, renal cell or head and neck cancer made up the dose-escalation patients.

V lost 5 bases and J lost 9; bases outside the gene matches: 21. The CDR3 consists of 18 residues. The germline gives CDR1 SGHRS, CDR2 YFSETQ. Assay: immunoSEQ multiplex PCR; the TCRdb copy retains only in-frame clones and omits some. The sample lists roughly 67,000 clones, 70% to 85% occurring once. Findings and limits, study-wide: Relative to CD4+, CD8+ T cells held more expanded clones on average. At doses 0.1 to 3.0 mg/kg, CD4+ and CD8+ clones expanded.

Details on this clone: Its antigen remains unknown.

This TCR derives from an adult with an advanced solid tumor such as melanoma, head and neck, liver or kidney cancer. The V call is TRBV5-1, the J call TRBJ2-1, with 9 bases identical to TRBD2. Sequenced material: CD4+ or CD8+ T cells sorted from blood, taken in a trial of the OX40 agonist ivuxolimab. The CDR3 DNA is TGCGCCAGCAGTCCCCTTCCGGGACTAGCAGGCCCTACAAGTGAGCAGTTCTTC. It translates to CASSPLPGLAGPTSEQFF.